These 20 T cell receptor beta chains came from one sample sequenced in a study of T cell responses to AZD1222 COVID-19 vaccine. Produced via immunoSEQ multiplex PCR; TCRdb's table is partial and in-frame only. The table lists around 100,000 clones, about nine tenths of them singletons, with 45% to 55% in the top ten. Material: peripheral blood, obtained on day 0 of AZD1222 vaccination. The source is an adult in good health.

The V gene is TRBV3-1 (or the pseudogene TRBV3-2), the J gene TRBJ2-5; D possibly matches TRBD1 or TRBD2 (5 bases each). V dropped 1 base and J dropped 5 bases, with 14 bases sitting between them. The germline V gene encodes CDR1 LGHDT and CDR2 YNNKEL (reference sequence). This CDR3 is built from 15 residues. DNA for the CDR3: TGTGCCAGCAGCCAAGTATGGGGGTCGGGGGAGACCCAGTACTTC. Residues: CASSQVWGSGETQYF.

The chain combines TRBV6-4 with TRBJ1-1; the D is unclear. The germline V gene encodes CDR1 MRHNA and CDR2 SNTAGT. CDR3 length: 13 residues. Trimming stripped 10 bases from V and 4 bases from J, with 16 bases between. The CDR3 sequence is CATARASGTEAFF. CDR3 in DNA: TGTGCCACCGCGAGGGCGAGTGGCACTGAAGCTTTCTTT.

Comment on this clone: The sample contains more than one DNA sequence encoding this CDR3. The chain links TRBV28 to TRBJ2-7; 10 nucleotides line up with TRBD2. Germline assignment: CDR1 MDHEN and CDR2 SYDVKM. This CDR3 region has 17 residues. Trimming at V came to 6 bases and at J to 4 bases, leaving 15 bases not matched to a gene. The CDR3 is CASSPPGPSGGFYEQYF. The CDR3 nucleotides read TGTGCCAGCAGCCCCCCCGGGCCTAGCGGGGGATTTTACGAGCAGTACTTC.

This chain links TRBV19 with TRBJ2-7, with TRBD2 as a possible D gene (7 bases). The length of the CDR3 is 14 residues. Germline V gives CDR1 LNHDA, CDR2 SQIVND (reference sequence). With 4 bases removed from V and 4 bases from J, the gap between germline ends came to 14 bases. CDR3 residues: CASSTTGRGYEQYF. CDR3 DNA: TGTGCCAGTAGTACCACAGGGAGGGGTTACGAGCAGTACTTC.

The chain employs TRBV28 and TRBJ2-5, with 10 bases aligning to TRBD1. CDR3 size: 17 residues. Losses at the gene ends were 4 bases for V and 1 base for J; bases not matched to a gene: 9. Germline V gene sequence: CDR1 MDHEN, CDR2 SYDVKM. CDR3 coding DNA: TGTGCCAGCAGTTCCTACCGACAGGGGGCAGCCCAAGAGACCCAGTACTTC. It codes for CASSSYRQGAAQETQYF.

This chain links TRBV10-3 with TRBJ1-1; 10 nucleotides align to TRBD1. The J segment lost 6 bases and the V segment lost 8 bases, leaving 3 bases of the junction unmatched. CDR1 is ENHRY, CDR2 SYGVKD, per germline. The CDR3 sequence is 12 residues long. CDR3 protein: CAIRQGAAEAFF. The CDR3 DNA follows: TGTGCCATCCGACAGGGGGCGGCTGAAGCTTTCTTT.

This clone was seen a single time. The chain carries TRBV6-5 and TRBJ1-6, with D uncertain. The germline V gene has CDR1 MNHEY and CDR2 SVGAGI. V was shortened by 6 bases and J by 5 bases, with 8 bases between the two germline ends. This CDR3 comprises 13 residues. The CDR3 sequence is CASRGTDNSPLHF. Here the CDR3 DNA reads TGTGCCAGCAGGGGCACAGATAATTCACCCCTCCACTTT.

The V call is TRBV19, the J call TRBJ2-1, with 7 bases identical to TRBD2. V shed 6 bases, J shed 0 bases, and the junction held 11 bases outside the gene matches. The CDR3 spans 17 residues. Germline V gives CDR1 LNHDA, CDR2 SQIVND (reference sequence). This CDR3 is CASRNLYLADSYNEQFF. CDR3 DNA: TGTGCCAGTAGGAACTTATACCTAGCGGACTCCTACAATGAGCAGTTCTTC.

This chain uses TRBV4-1 with TRBJ1-4, with D possibly TRBD1 on 5 matching bases. This CDR3 is 14 amino acids long. Trimming removed 4 bases from V and 8 bases from J, with 14 bases in between. Germline V CDR1 and CDR2: MGHRA, YSYEKL. The CDR3 bases are TGCGCCAGCAGCCGGGACCTGTGGGGCGAAAAACTGTTTTTT. This codes for CASSRDLWGEKLFF.

The chain recombines TRBV6-5 with TRBJ2-5, with D perhaps given as TRBD1 or TRBD2 (6 bases each). The CDR3 has 15 amino acids. The V end was cut by 2 bases, the J end by 2 bases, with 12 bases between. Looked up from germline, CDR1 is MNHEY and CDR2 is SVGAGI. CDR3 region: CASSYGGRAQETQYF. Written as DNA, the CDR3 is TGTGCCAGCAGTTACGGGGGGCGCGCACAAGAGACCCAGTACTTC.

The V gene is TRBV19, the J gene TRBJ2-2; no reliable D call. Germline V CDR1 and CDR2: LNHDA, SQIVND (reference sequence). The CDR3 totals 16 residues. The ends were cut back, 1 base at V and 4 bases at J, with 13 bases in the middle. For the CDR3, the DNA is TGTGCCAGTAGTATAGGTCACCTCGGCCTCACCGGGGAGCTGTTTTTT. Translating it yields CASSIGHLGLTGELFF.

This chain connects TRBV24-1 to TRBJ2-7, with no clear D. V lost 0 bases, J lost 5 bases, and 1 base lay in between. There are 11 residues in the CDR3. CDR1 and CDR2 from the germline V gene are KGHDR and SFDVKD. CDR3 region: CATSDLDEQYF. DNA for the CDR3: TGTGCCACCAGTGATTTGGACGAGCAGTACTTC.

J is TRBJ2-6 and V is TRBV28, with D unresolved. V lost 2 bases, J lost 1 base, and 6 bases lay in between. CDR3 length: 15 amino acids. Germline CDR1 reads MDHEN; CDR2 reads SYDVKM. CDR3 region: CASSLVLSGANVLTF. CDR3 nucleotides: TGTGCCAGCAGTTTAGTTTTATCTGGGGCCAACGTCCTGACTTTC.

The chain joins TRBV7-2 to TRBJ1-3; 12 bases line up with TRBD1. The CDR3 extends over 19 amino acids. Trimming took 5 bases from V and 1 from J; bases not matched to a gene: 12. Per germline, CDR1 SGHTA and CDR2 FQGNSA. This chain's CDR3 is CASSDPGQGASTSGNTIYF. In DNA form, the CDR3 reads TGTGCCAGCAGCGATCCGGGACAGGGGGCGAGTACATCTGGAAACACCATATATTTT.

CDR3 loop: CASSFGTGIEKLFF. For the CDR3, the DNA is TGTGCCAGCAGCTTCGGGACAGGGATTGAAAAACTGTTTTTT. The rearrangement joins TRBV7-9 to TRBJ1-4; 9 bases line up with TRBD1. Germline loops: CDR1 SEHNR, CDR2 FQNEAQ (reference sequence). The CDR3 is 14 amino acids. Unmatched junction bases numbered 3, after V lost 3 bases and J lost 7 bases.

V and J are TRBV19 and TRBJ2-7; D gene unclear. The CDR3 runs 18 residues. The germline V gene has CDR1 LNHDA and CDR2 SQIVND (reference sequence). The V gene lost 3 bases and the J gene lost 6 bases, with 27 bases spanning the gap. The CDR3 sequence is CASSMEGLTWTGPREQYF. The DNA of the CDR3 is TGTGCCAGTAGTATGGAAGGTTTAACTTGGACCGGGCCCCGCGAGCAGTACTTC.

The rearrangement links TRBV28 to TRBJ2-3; D is undetermined. This CDR3 is 14 amino acids long. V was clipped by 6 bases and J by 0 bases, with 10 bases between them. Germline V lookup: CDR1 MDHEN, CDR2 SYDVKM. The CDR3 DNA reads TGTGCCAGCAGCCCCTCCTGGAGCACAGATACGCAGTATTTT. This gives the protein CASSPSWSTDTQYF.

The V gene is TRBV5-5, the J gene TRBJ1-6; D gene ambiguous. Trimming removed 1 base at V and 0 bases at J, with 11 bases between. The CDR3 runs 17 residues. The germline V gene has CDR1 SGHKS and CDR2 YYEKEE (reference sequence). The CDR3 nucleotides are TGTGCCAGCAGCTTGTTTAAAGGGAGCTCCTATAATTCACCCCTCCACTTT. Translating it yields CASSLFKGSSYNSPLHF.

The chain carries TRBV28 and TRBJ1-4; 8 bases agree with TRBD1. The germline V gene encodes CDR1 MDHEN and CDR2 SYDVKM. With V trimmed by 6 bases and J by 8 bases, 8 bases remained unmatched. The CDR3 has 14 amino acids. CDR3 coding DNA: TGTGCCAGCAGGCCCCAGGGGGCTGGGGAAAAACTGTTTTTT. Protein product: CASRPQGAGEKLFF.

This clone was detected only a few times. The rearrangement links TRBV7-9 to TRBJ2-2; tentatively, D is TRBD2 (6 bases). V was pared by 5 bases and J by 0 bases, with 13 bases between. The CDR3 has 16 amino acids. Germline values: CDR1 SEHNR, CDR2 FQNEAQ (reference sequence). Here the CDR3 reads CASSPGGAANTGELFF. The CDR3 region has the DNA TGTGCCAGCAGCCCCGGCGGGGCGGCGAACACCGGGGAGCTGTTTTTT.